This TCR beta chain was sequenced for a study of blood T cell repertoires in COVID-19. On the study more broadly: Specimens from acute and convalescent COVID-19 originated in the United States, Italy and Spain.

Some clones are missing from TCRdb's copy, which holds only in-frame ones; the method was immunoSEQ multiplex PCR. The sample has about 42,000 clones, approximately 91% seen once; the top ten hold 2.4%. This clone was seen a handful of times. The sample was peripheral blood. The TCR was taken from a human donor in a cohort sampled during active COVID-19.

The CDR3 loop is CASRTGLGEQYF. The CDR3 nucleotides read TGTGCCAGTAGAACAGGGTTGGGGGAGCAGTACTTC. The chain carries TRBV19 and TRBJ2-7; TRBD1 is a possible D gene (6 bases). The CDR3 is made up of 12 amino acids. With 6 bases removed from V and 7 bases from J, the gap between germline ends came to 13 bases. Germline CDR1 is LNHDA and CDR2 is SQIVND (reference sequence).